Sequencing of this TCR beta chain was carried out in a study of early T cells in non-severe SARS-CoV-2 infection. About the research overall: Sequencing targeted bulk RNA from unsorted whole blood, leaving chains unpaired.

Individual cDNA molecules carried attached unique molecular identifiers. TCRdb recomputed calls from the 5' RACE reads with MiXCR, one row per CDR3 protein. Seen here are approximately 80,000 distinct CDR3 sequences, about 11% observed once, and the top ten hold 12%. There are 15 residues in the CDR3. Trimming took 4 bases from V and 7 from J; bases not matched to a gene: 10. This clonotype has more than one count but fewer than ten. The TCR sequence derives from an adult who was a healthcare worker with PCR-confirmed SARS-CoV-2 infection or an uninfected control (not recorded which). This specimen was whole blood, taken at baseline. The rearrangement uses TRBV12-3 or TRBV12-4 and TRBJ1-2, with TRBD1 matching 9 bases. The CDR3 sequence is CASSSLRTGVSGYTF. The CDR3, as DNA: TGTGCCAGCAGTTCCCTAAGGACAGGGGTCTCTGGCTACACCTTC.